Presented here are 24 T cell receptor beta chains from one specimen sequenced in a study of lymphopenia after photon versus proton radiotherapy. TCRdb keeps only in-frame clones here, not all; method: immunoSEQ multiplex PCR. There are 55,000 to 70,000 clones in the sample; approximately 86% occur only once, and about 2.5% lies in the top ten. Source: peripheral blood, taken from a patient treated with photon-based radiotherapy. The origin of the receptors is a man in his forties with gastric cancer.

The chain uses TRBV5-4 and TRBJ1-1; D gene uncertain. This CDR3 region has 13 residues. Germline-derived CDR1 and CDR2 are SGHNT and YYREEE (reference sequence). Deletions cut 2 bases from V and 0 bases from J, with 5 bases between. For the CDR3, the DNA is TGTGCCAGCAGCTTTTCGGTGAACACTGAAGCTTTCTTT. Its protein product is CASSFSVNTEAFF.

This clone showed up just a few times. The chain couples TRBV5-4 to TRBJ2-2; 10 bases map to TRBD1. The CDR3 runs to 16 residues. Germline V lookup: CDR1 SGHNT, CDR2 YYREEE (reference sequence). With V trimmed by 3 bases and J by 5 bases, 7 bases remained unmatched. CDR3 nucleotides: TGTGCCAGCAGCTCCATGACAGGGGGCCGTACCGGGGAGCTGTTTTTT. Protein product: CASSSMTGGRTGELFF.

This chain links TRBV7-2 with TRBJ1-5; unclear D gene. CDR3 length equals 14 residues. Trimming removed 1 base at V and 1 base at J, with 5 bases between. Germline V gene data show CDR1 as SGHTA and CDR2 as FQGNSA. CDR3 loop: CASSLVDSNQPQHF. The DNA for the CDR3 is TGTGCCAGCAGCTTAGTGGACAGCAATCAGCCCCAGCATTTT.

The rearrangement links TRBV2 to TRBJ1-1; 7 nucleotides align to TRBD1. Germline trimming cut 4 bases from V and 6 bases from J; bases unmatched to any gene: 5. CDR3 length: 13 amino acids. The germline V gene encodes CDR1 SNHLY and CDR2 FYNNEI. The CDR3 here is CASSVQGVSEAFF. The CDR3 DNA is TGTGCCAGCAGTGTCCAGGGGGTTTCTGAAGCTTTCTTT.

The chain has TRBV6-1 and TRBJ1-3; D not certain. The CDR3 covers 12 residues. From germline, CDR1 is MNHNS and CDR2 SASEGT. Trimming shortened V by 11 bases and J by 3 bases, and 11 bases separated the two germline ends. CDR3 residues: CAAAGDGNTIYF. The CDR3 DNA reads TGTGCCGCCGCGGGAGATGGAAACACCATATATTTT.

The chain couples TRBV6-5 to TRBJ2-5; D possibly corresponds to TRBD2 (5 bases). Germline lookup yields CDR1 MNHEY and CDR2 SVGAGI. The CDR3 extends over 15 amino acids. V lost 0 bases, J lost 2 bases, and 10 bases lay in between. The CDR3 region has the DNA TGTGCCAGCAGTTACTCTGGAGGACTTCAAGAGACCCAGTACTTC. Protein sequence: CASSYSGGLQETQYF.

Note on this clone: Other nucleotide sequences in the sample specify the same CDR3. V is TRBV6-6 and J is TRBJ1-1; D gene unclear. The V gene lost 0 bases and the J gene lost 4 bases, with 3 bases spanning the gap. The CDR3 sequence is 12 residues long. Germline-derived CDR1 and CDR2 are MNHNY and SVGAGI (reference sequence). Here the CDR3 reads CASSYSVTEAFF. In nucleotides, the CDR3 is TGTGCCAGCAGTTACTCTGTCACTGAAGCTTTCTTT.

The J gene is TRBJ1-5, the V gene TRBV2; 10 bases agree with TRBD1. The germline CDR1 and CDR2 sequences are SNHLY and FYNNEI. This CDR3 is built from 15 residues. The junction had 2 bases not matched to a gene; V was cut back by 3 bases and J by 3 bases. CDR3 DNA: TGTGCCAGCAGTGAGGGACAGGGGTTCAATCAGCCCCAGCATTTT. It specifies CASSEGQGFNQPQHF.

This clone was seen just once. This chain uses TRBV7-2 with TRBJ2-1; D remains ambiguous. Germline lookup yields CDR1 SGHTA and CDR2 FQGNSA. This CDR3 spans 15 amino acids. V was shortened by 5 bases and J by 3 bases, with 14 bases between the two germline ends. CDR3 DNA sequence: TGTGCCAGCAGCATGACGGGCCCTCTCTACAATGAGCAGTTCTTC. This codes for CASSMTGPLYNEQFF. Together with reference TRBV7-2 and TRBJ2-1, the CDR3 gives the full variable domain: GAGVSQSPSNKVTEKGKDVELRCDPISGHTALYWYRQSLGQGLEFLIYFQGNSAPDKSGLPSDRFSAERTGGSVSTLTIQRTQQEDSAVYLCASSMTGPLYNEQFFGPGTRLTVL.

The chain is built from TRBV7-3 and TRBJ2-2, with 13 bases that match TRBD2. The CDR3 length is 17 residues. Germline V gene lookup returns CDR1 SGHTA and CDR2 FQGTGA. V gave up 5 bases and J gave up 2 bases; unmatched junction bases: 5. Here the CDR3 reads CASSVRTSGGNTGELFF. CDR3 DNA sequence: TGTGCCAGCAGCGTAAGGACTAGCGGGGGTAACACCGGGGAGCTGTTTTTT.

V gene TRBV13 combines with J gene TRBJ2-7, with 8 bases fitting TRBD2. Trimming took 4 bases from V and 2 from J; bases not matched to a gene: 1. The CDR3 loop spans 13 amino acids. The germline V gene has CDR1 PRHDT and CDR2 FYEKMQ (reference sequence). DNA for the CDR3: TGTGCCAGCAGCTCGGGGGGGGCCTACGAGCAGTACTTC. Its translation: CASSSGGAYEQYF.

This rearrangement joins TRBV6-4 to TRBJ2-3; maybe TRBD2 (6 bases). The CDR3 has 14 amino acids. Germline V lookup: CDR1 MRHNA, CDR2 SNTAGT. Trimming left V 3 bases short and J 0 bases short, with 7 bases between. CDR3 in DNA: TGTGCCAGCAGTGAGCGGGACAGCACAGATACGCAGTATTTT. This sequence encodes CASSERDSTDTQYF.

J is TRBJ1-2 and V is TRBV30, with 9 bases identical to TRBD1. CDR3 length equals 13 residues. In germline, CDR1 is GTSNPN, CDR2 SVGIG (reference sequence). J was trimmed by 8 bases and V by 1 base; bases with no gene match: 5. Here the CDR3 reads CAWSGTGVAGYTF. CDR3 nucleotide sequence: TGTGCCTGGAGTGGGACAGGGGTAGCCGGCTACACCTTC. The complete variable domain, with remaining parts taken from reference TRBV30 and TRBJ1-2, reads SQTIHQWPATLVQPVGSPLSLECTVEGTSNPNLYWYRQAAGRGLQLLFYSVGIGQISSEVPQNLSASRPQDRQFILSSKKLLLSDSGFYLCAWSGTGVAGYTFGSGTRLTVV.

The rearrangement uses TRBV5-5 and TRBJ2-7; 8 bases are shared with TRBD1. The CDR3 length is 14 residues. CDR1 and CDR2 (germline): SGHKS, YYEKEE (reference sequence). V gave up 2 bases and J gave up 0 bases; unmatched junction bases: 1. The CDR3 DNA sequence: TGTGCCAGCAGCTTCACAGGGGGCTCCTACGAGCAGTACTTC. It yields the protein CASSFTGGSYEQYF. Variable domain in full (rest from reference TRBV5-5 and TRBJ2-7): DAGVTQSPTHLIKTRGQQVTLRCSPISGHKSVSWYQQVLGQGPQFIFQYYEKEERGRGNFPDRFSARQFPNYSSELNVNALLLGDSALYLCASSFTGGSYEQYFGPGTRLTVT.

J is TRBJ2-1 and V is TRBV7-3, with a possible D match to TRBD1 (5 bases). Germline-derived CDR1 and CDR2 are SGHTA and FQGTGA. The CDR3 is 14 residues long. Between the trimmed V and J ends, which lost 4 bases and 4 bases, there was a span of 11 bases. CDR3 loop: CASSSGRDYNEQFF. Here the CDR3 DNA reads TGTGCCAGCAGCTCAGGCAGGGATTACAATGAGCAGTTCTTC.

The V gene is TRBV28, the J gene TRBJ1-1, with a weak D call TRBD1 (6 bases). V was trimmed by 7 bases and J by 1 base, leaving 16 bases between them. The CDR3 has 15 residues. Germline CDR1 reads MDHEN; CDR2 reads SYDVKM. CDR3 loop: CASTRGGAWNTEAFF. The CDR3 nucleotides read TGTGCCAGCACCCGCGGGGGGGCTTGGAACACTGAAGCTTTCTTT.

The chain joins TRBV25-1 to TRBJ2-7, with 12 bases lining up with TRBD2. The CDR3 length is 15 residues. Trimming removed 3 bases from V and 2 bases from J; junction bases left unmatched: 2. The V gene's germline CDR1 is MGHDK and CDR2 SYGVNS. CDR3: CASSDGLAGTYEQYF. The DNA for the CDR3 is TGTGCCAGCAGTGACGGACTAGCGGGGACCTACGAGCAGTACTTC.

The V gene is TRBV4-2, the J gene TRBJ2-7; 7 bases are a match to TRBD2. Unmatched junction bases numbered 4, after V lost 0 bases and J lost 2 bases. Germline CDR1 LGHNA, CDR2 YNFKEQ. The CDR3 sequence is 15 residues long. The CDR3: CASSQEGGSPYEQYF. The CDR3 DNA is TGTGCCAGCAGCCAAGAGGGAGGGTCCCCCTACGAGCAGTACTTC.

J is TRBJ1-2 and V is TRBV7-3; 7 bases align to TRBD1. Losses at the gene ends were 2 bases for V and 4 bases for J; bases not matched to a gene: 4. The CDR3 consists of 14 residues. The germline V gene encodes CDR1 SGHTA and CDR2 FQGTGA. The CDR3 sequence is CASSLYAGGYGYTF. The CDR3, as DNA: TGTGCCAGCAGCTTATACGCAGGGGGCTATGGCTACACCTTC. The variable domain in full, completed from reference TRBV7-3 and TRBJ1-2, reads GAGVSQTPSNKVTEKGKYVELRCDPISGHTALYWYRQSLGQGPEFLIYFQGTGAADDSGLPNDRFFAVRPEGSVSTLKIQRTERGDSAVYLCASSLYAGGYGYTFGSGTRLTVV.

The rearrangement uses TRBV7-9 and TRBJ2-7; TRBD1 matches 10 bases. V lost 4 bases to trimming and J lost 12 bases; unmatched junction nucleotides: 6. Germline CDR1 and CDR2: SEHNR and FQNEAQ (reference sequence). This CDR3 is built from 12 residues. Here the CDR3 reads CASSYTGTGAYF. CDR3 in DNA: TGTGCCAGCAGCTATACCGGGACAGGGGCGTACTTC.

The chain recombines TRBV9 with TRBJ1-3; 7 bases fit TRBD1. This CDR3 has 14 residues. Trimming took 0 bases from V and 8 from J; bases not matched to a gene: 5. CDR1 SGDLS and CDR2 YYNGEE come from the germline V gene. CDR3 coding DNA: TGTGCCAGCAGCGTAGCTGACAGGGTTGACACCATATATTTT. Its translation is CASSVADRVDTIYF.

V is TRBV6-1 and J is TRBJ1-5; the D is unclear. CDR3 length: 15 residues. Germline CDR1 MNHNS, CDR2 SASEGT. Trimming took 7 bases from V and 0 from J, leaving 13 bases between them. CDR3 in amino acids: CASKEYPNSNQPQHF. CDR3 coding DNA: TGTGCCAGCAAAGAGTACCCGAATAGCAATCAGCCCCAGCATTTT.

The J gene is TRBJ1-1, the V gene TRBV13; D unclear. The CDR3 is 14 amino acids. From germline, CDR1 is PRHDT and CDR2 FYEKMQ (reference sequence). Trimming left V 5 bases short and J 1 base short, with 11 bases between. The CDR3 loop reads CASSTAHTNTEAFF. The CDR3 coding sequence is TGTGCCAGCAGCACCGCGCACACGAACACTGAAGCTTTCTTT.

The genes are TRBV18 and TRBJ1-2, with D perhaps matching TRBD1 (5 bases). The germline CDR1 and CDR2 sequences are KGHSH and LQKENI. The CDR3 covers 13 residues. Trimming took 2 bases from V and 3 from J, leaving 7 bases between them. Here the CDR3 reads CASSPGGDYGYTF. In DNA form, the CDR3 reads TGTGCCAGCTCACCAGGAGGGGACTATGGCTACACCTTC.